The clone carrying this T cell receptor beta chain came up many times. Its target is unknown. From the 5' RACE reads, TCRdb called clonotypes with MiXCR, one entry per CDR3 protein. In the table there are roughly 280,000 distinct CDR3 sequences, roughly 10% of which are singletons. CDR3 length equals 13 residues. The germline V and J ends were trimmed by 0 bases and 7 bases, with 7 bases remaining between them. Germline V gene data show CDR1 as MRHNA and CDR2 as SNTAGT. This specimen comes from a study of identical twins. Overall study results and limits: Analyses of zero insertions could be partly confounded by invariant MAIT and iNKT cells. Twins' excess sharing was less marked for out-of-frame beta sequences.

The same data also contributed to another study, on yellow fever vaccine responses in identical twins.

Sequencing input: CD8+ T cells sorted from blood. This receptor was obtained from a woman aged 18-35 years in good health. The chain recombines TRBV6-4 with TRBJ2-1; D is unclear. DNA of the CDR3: TGTGCCAGCAGTGACTCAGTGGCGAATGAGCAGTTCTTC. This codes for CASSDSVANEQFF.